The rows below give T cell receptor beta chains drawn from one sample of a study of cytomegalovirus exposure and HLA in healthy donors. Data came from immunoSEQ multiplex PCR; TCRdb stores just in-frame clones and leaves some out. Of fewer than 250,000 clones listed, more than 75% are singletons. The sample taken for sequencing was PBMCs. The receptors were gathered from a woman aged 25 to 39 in good health and CMV-seropositive. The CDR3 runs from the conserved cysteine through the conserved F or W. D genes are given only for firm matches. Only part of the rows carry a size: once, few, many, or a class if the clone is expanded.

clone_size: once
v_call: TRBV4-3
d_call: NA
j_call: TRBJ1-1
cdr3_nt: TGCGCCAGCAGCCAAGGAGACTTCAAGGGGACTGAAGCTTTCTTT
cdr3_aa: CASSQGDFKGTEAFF

clone_size: NA
v_call: TRBV30
d_call: TRBD1
j_call: TRBJ1-3
cdr3_nt: TGTGCCTGGAGTCAAGACAGGGAGGCTGGAAACACCATATATTTT
cdr3_aa: CAWSQDREAGNTIYF

clone_size: NA
v_call: TRBV7-9
d_call: TRBD2
j_call: TRBJ2-7
cdr3_nt: TGTGCCAGCAGGGCTAGCGGGAAGGGCCCCCCCTACGAGCAGTACTTC
cdr3_aa: CASRASGKGPPYEQYF

clone_size: once
v_call: TRBV12-2
d_call: NA
j_call: TRBJ2-5
cdr3_nt: TGTGCAAGTCGCTATACAAACAGGGTGGAGACCCAGTACTTC
cdr3_aa: CASRYTNRVETQYF

clone_size: NA
v_call: TRBV28
d_call: TRBD1
j_call: TRBJ1-1
cdr3_nt: TGTGCCAGCAGAGAGGGGGCCATAAACACTGAAGCTTTCTTT
cdr3_aa: CASREGAINTEAFF

clone_size: NA
v_call: TRBV9
d_call: NA
j_call: TRBJ1-1
cdr3_nt: TGTGCCAGCAGCGTCGGACACCGAGACACTGAAGCTTTCTTT
cdr3_aa: CASSVGHRDTEAFF

clone_size: NA
v_call: TRBV5-6
d_call: TRBD1
j_call: TRBJ1-5
cdr3_nt: TGTGCCAGCAGCTTGGGAGGGGGCTGGGGCAATCAGCCCCAGCATTTT
cdr3_aa: CASSLGGGWGNQPQHF

clone_size: once
v_call: TRBV15
d_call: NA
j_call: TRBJ2-1
cdr3_nt: TGTGCCACCAGCAGGGCGCGGACCTACAATGAGCAGTTCTTC
cdr3_aa: CATSRARTYNEQFF

clone_size: NA
v_call: TRBV5-6
d_call: NA
j_call: TRBJ2-7
cdr3_nt: TGTGCCAGCAGCTTGGAGGAGGGGGCCGGAGCCTACGAGCAGTACTTC
cdr3_aa: CASSLEEGAGAYEQYF

clone_size: NA
v_call: TRBV7-8
d_call: NA
j_call: TRBJ2-3
cdr3_nt: TGTGCCAGCAGCTTAGTTGGCAGGGAAGGAGATACGCAGTATTTT
cdr3_aa: CASSLVGREGDTQYF